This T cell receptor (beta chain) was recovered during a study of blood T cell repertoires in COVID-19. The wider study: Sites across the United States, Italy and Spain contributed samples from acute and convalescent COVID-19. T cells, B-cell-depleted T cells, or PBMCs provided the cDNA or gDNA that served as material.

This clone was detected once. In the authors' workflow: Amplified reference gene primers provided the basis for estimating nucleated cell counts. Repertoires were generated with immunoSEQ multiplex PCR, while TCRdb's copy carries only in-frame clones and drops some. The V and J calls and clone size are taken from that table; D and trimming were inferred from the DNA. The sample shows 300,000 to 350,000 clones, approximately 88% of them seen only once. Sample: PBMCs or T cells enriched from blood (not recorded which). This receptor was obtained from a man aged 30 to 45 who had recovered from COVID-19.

Here the CDR3 DNA reads TGTGCCAGTAGTATGATCATAAGTTGGACTAGTAACGACAATGAGCAGTTCTTC. It yields the protein CASSMIISWTSNDNEQFF. This sequence joins TRBV19 and TRBJ2-1; 7 bases align to TRBD2. After removal of 3 bases from V and 5 bases from J, the junction contained 16 bases not matched to a gene. The CDR3 is 18 residues long. Germline V gene data show CDR1 as LNHDA and CDR2 as SQIVND (reference sequence). Together with reference TRBV19 and TRBJ2-1, the CDR3 gives the full variable domain: DGGITQSPKYLFRKEGQNVTLSCEQNLNHDAMYWYRQDPGQGLRLIYYSQIVNDFQKGDIAEGYSVSREKKESFPLTVTSAQKNPTAFYLCASSMIISWTSNDNEQFFGPGTRLTVL.